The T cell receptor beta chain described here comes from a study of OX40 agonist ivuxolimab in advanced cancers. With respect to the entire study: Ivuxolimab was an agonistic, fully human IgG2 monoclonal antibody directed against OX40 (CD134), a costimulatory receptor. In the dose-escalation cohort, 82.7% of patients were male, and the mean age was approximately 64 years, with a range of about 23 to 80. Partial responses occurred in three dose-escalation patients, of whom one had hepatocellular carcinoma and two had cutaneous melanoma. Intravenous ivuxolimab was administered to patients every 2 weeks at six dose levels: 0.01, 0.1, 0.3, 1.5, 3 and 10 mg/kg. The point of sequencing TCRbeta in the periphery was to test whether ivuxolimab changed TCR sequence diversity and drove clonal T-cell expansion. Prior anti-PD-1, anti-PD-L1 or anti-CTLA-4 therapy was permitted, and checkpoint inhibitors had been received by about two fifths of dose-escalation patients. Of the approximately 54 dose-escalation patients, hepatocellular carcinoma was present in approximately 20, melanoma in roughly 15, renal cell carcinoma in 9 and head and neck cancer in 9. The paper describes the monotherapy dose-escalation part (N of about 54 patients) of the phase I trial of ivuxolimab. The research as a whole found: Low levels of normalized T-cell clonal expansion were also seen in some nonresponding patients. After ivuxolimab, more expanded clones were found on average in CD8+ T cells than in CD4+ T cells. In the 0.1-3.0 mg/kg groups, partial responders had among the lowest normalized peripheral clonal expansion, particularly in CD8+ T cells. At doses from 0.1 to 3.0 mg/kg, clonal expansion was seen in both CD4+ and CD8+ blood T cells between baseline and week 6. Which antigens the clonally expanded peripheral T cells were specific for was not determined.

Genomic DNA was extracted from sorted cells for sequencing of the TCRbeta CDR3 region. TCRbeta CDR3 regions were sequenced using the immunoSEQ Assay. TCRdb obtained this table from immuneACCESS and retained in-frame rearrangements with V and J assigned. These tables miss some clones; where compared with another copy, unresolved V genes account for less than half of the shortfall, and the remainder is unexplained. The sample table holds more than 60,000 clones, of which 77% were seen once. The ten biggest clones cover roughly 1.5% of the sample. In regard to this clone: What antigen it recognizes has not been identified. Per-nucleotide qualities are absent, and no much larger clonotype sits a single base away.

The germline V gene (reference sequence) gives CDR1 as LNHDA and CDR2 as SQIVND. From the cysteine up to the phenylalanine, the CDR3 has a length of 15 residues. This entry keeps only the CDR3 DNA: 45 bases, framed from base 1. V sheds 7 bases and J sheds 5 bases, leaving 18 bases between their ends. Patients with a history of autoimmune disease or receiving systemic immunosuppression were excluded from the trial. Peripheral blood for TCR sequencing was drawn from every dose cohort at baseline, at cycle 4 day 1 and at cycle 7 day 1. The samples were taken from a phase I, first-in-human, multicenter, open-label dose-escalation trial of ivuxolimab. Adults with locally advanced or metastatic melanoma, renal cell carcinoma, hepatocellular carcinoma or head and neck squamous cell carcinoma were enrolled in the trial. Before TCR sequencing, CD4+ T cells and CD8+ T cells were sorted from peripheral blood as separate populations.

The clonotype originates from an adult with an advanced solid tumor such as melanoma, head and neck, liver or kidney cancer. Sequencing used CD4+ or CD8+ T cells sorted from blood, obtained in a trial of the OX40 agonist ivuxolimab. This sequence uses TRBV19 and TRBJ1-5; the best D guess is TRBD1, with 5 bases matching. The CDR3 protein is CASTPRGVGDQPQHF. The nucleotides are TGTGCCAGTACCCCCCGAGGGGTTGGGGATCAGCCCCAGCATTTT.